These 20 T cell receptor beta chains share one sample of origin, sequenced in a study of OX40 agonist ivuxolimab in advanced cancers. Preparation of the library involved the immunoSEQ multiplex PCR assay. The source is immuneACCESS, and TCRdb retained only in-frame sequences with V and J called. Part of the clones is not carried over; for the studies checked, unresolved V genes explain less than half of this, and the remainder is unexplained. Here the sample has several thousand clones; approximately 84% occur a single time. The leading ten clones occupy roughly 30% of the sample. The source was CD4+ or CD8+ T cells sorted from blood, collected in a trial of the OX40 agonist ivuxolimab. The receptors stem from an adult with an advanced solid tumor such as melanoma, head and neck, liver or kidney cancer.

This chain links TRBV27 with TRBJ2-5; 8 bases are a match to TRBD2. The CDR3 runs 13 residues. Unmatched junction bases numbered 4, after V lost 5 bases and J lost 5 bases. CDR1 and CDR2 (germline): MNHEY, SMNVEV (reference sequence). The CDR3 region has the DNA TGTGCCAGCAGTCACACTAGCGGTGAGACCCAGTACTTC. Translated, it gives CASSHTSGETQYF.

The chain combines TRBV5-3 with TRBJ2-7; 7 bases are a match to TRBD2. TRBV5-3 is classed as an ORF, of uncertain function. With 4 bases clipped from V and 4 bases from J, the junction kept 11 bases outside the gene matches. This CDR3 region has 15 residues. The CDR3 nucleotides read TGTGCCAGAAGCCTTACAACAGCGGGGATGTACGAGCAGTACTTC. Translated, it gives CARSLTTAGMYEQYF.

This CDR3 is CASSDRGQGWGETQYF. Written as DNA, the CDR3 is TGTGCCAGCAGTGATCGAGGACAGGGATGGGGGGAGACCCAGTACTTC. V is TRBV6-1 and J is TRBJ2-5; 8 positions match TRBD1. The CDR3 has 16 residues. Germline assignment: CDR1 MNHNS and CDR2 SASEGT. V shed 3 bases and J 5 bases; nucleotides not matched to a gene: 11.

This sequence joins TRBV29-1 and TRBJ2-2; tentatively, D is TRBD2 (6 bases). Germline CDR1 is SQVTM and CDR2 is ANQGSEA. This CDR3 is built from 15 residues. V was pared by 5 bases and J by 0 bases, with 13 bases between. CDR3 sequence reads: CSVISAGSNTGELFF. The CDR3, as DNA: TGCAGCGTTATCTCAGCGGGCTCGAACACCGGGGAGCTGTTTTTT.

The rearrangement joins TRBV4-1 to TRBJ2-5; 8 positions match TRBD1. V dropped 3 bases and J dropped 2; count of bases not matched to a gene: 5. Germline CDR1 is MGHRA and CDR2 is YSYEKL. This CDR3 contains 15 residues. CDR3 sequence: CASSHRTGLQETQYF. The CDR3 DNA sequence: TGCGCCAGCAGCCACCGGACAGGGCTACAAGAGACCCAGTACTTC.

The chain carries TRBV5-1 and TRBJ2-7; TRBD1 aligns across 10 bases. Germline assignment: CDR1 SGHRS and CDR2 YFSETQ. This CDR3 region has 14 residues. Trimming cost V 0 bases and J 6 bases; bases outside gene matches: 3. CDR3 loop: CASSLGQGAVEQYF. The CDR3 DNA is TGCGCCAGCAGCTTGGGACAGGGGGCGGTCGAGCAGTACTTC.

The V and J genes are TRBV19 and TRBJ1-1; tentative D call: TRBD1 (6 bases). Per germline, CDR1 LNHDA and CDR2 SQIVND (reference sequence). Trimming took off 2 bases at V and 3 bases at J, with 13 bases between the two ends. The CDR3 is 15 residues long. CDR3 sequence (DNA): TGTGCCAGTAGTATACTCGGACAGAAGGACACTGAAGCTTTCTTT. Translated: CASSILGQKDTEAFF.

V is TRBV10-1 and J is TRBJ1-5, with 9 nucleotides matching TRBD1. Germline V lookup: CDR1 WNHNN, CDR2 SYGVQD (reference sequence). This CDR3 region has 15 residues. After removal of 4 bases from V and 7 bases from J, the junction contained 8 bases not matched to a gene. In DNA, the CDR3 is TGCGCCAGCAGTGTCCCGGGACAGGGATACCAGCCCCAGCATTTT. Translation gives CASSVPGQGYQPQHF.

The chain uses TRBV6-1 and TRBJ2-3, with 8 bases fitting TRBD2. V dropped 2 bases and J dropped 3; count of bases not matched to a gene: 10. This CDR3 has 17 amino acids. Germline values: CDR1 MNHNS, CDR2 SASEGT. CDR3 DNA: TGTGCCAGCAGTGAATCGGGGGGGGGAAGCGGGACAGATACGCAGTATTTT. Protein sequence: CASSESGGGSGTDTQYF.

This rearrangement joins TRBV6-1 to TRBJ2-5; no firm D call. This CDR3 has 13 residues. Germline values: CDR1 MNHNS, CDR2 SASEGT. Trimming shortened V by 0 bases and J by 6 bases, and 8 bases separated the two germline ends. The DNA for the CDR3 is TGTGCCAGCAGTGAAGCGTTCGGCCAGACCCAGTACTTC. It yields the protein CASSEAFGQTQYF.

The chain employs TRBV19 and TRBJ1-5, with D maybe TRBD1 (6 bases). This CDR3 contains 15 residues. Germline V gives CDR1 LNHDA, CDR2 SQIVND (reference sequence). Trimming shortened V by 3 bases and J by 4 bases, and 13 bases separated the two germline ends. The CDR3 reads CASSIMGAANQPQHF. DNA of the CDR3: TGTGCCAGTAGTATCATGGGGGCGGCTAATCAGCCCCAGCATTTT.

The chain's CDR3 is CASTLRASLDEQYF. The CDR3 nucleotides read TGTGCCAGCACTCTCAGAGCTAGTCTTGACGAGCAGTACTTC. The chain uses TRBV27 and TRBJ2-7; no clear D gene. V gave up 7 bases and J gave up 5 bases, with 18 bases separating them. The germline gives CDR1 MNHEY, CDR2 SMNVEV (reference sequence). The CDR3 sequence is 14 residues long.

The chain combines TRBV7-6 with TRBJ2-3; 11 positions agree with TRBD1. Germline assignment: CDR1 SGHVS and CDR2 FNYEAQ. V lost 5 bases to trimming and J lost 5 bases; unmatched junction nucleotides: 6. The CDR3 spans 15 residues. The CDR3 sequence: CASSDPGTGGDTQYF. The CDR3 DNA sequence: TGTGCCAGCAGCGATCCCGGGACAGGGGGAGATACGCAGTATTTT. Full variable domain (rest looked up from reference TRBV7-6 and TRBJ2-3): GAGVSQSPRYKVTKRGQDVALRCDPISGHVSLYWYRQALGQGPEFLTYFNYEAQQDKSGLPNDRFSAERPEGSISTLTIQRTEQRDSAMYRCASSDPGTGGDTQYFGPGTRLTVL.

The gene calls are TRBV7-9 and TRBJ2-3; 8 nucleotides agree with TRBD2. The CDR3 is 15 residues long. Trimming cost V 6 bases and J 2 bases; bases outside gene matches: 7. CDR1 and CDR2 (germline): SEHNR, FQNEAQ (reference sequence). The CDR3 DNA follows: TGTGCCAGCAGTTTGCTAGCGGGCTTCACAGATACGCAGTATTTT. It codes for CASSLLAGFTDTQYF. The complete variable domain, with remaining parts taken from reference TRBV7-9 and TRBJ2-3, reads DTGVSQNPRHKITKRGQNVTFRCDPISEHNRLYWYRQTLGQGPEFLTYFQNEAQLEKSRLLSDRFSAERPKGSFSTLEIQRTEQGDSAMYLCASSLLAGFTDTQYFGPGTRLTVL.

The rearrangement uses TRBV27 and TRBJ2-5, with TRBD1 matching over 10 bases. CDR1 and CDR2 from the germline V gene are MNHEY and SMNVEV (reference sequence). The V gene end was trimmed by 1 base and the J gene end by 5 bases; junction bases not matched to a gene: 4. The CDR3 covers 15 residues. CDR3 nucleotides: TGTGCCAGCAGTTTATGGACAGGGGGTCGTGAGACCCAGTACTTC. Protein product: CASSLWTGGRETQYF.

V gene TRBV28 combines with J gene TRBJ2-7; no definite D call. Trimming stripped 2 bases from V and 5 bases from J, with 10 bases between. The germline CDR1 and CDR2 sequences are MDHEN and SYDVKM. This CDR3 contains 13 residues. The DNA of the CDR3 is TGTGCCAGCAGTTTAAAGAACTCTCACGAGCAGTACTTC. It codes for CASSLKNSHEQYF.

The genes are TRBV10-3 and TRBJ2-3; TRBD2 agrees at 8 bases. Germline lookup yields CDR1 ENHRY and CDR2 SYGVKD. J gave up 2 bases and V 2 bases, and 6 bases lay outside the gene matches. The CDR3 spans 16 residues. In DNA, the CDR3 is TGTGCCATCAGTGAGGGTGGGACTAGGTCCACAGATACGCAGTATTTT. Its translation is CAISEGGTRSTDTQYF.

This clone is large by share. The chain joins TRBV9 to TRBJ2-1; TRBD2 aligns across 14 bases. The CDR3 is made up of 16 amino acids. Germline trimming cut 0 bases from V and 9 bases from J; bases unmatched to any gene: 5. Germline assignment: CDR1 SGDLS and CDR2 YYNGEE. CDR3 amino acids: CASSVEGLAGVSEQFF. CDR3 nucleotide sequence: TGTGCCAGCAGCGTAGAGGGACTAGCGGGAGTATCTGAGCAGTTCTTC.

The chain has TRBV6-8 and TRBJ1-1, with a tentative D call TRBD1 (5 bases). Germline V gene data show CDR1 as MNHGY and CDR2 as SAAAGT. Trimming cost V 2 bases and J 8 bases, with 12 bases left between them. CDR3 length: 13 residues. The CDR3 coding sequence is TGTGCCAGCAGTTACGGGGGTCAGGCGGAAGCTTTCTTT. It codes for CASSYGGQAEAFF.

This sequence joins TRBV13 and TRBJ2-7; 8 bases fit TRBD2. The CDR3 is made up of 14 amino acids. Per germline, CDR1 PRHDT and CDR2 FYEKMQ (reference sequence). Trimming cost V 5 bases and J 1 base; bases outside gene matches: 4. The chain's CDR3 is CASSRSGTSYEQYF. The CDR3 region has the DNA TGTGCCAGCAGCCGTAGCGGGACATCCTACGAGCAGTACTTC.